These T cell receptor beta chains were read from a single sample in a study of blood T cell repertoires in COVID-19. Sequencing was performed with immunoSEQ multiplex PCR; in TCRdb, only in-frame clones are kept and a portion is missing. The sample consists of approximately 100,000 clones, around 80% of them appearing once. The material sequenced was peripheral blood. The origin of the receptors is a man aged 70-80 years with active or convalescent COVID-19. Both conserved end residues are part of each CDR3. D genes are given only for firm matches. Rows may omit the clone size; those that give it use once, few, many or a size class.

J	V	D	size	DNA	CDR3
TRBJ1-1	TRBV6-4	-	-	TGTGCCAGTCACAGGGAGGGCACTGAAGCTTTCTTT	CASHREGTEAFF
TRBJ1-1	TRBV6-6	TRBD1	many	TGTGCCAGCAGCCAACCCGGGACAGGGAACACTGAAGCTTTCTTT	CASSQPGTGNTEAFF
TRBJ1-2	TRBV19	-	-	TGTGCCAGTAGTCGACTCTCGTTAGGCGGCTACACCTTC	CASSRLSLGGYTF
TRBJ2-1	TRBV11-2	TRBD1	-	TGTGCCAGCAGCGCGAACCGGGACAGTTACAATGAGCAGTTCTTC	CASSANRDSYNEQFF
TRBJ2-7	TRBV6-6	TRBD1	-	TGTGCCAGCAGTTCGACAGGGGTGGGCGAGCAGTACTTC	CASSSTGVGEQYF
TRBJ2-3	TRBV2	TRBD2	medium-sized	TGTGCCAGCAGTGAAGAGATTAGCGGGGCTACAGATACGCAGTATTTT	CASSEEISGATDTQYF
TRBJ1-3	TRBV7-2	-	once	TGTGCCAGCAGCCCCCGGAACACCATATATTTT	CASSPRNTIYF
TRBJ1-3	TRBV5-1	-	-	TGCGCCAGCAGCCTAGGAGGAGATGGAAACACCATATATTTT	CASSLGGDGNTIYF
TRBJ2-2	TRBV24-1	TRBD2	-	TGTGCCACCAGTGCGACTAGCGGGAGGGGCACCGGGGAGCTGTTTTTT	CATSATSGRGTGELFF
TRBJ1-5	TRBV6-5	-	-	TGTGCCAGCAGAGGGGACACCCCCGGGCAGCCCCAGCATTTT	CASRGDTPGQPQHF
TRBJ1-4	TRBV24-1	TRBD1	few	TGTGCCACCAGTGATCCCCGGACAGGGGCGAATGAAAAACTGTTTTTT	CATSDPRTGANEKLFF